A selection of T cell receptor beta chains follows, all from one sample in a study of T-cell reconstitution after alpha-beta-depleted transplantation in children. TCRdb reprocessed the PCR reads with MiXCR, giving one entry per CDR3 protein. The sample lists 190,000 or so distinct CDR3 sequences, roughly 6.3% seen once, with just over 4.5% in the top ten. The sequenced sample was PBMCs, obtained before TCRalphabeta/CD19-depleted stem cell transplant. The source of these receptors is a girl under three years old with combined immunodeficiency, due to receive a stem cell transplant. Each CDR3 is given without its conserved first and last residue. Clone size, where shown, is once, few, many, or a class for clones that have expanded.

many	TRBV6-5	TRBJ2-3	ASSYSPGTYSHSTDTQY
many	TRBV19	TRBJ1-2	ASSMGFLGYT
many	TRBV7-2	TRBJ2-7	ASSFAGGPYEQY
.	TRBV5-1	TRBJ2-5	ASSPASGVQETQY
many	TRBV3-1	TRBJ2-7	ASSQVSGGHEQY
many	TRBV7-2	TRBJ2-5	ASSLLHLTEETQY
many	TRBV4-3	TRBJ2-1	ASSQAGTNEQF
few	TRBV7-8	TRBJ2-2	ASSHPGTLKWSTGELF
.	TRBV7-8	TRBJ2-3	AVLAENTDTQY
few	TRBV5-1	TRBJ1-6	ASSLGQGGNSPLH
.	TRBV10-3	TRBJ2-7	AISGVGSGTYEQY
.	TRBV7-2	TRBJ2-7	ASSLPADNNPFSYEQY
.	TRBV29-1	TRBJ2-7	SVAPLAGDREQY
many	TRBV11-3	TRBJ2-2	ASSPRQGTNTGELF
.	TRBV15	TRBJ2-7	ATSRGGTVSYEQY
many	TRBV12-3/TRBV12-4	TRBJ2-1	ASSGVYNEQF
few	TRBV25-1	TRBJ1-1	ASSAGTGDTEAF
.	TRBV28	TRBJ2-5	ASSFYLDKQETQY
many	TRBV20-1	TRBJ2-1	SASSGRIEQF
many	TRBV12-3/TRBV12-4	TRBJ2-2	ASLRDRELF
many	TRBV29-1	TRBJ1-1	SVVRGWNTEAF
many	TRBV20-1	TRBJ2-7	SARDLVHAYEQY
many	TRBV7-8	TRBJ2-3	ASSLDPREITDTQY
.	TRBV7-2	TRBJ1-1	ASSLVAGVISEAF
many	TRBV20-1	TRBJ2-2	SASLLAGMNTGELF
.	TRBV4-2	TRBJ1-1	ASSPTNNGDTEAF
many	TRBV30	TRBJ1-1	AWAEGHMNTEAF
many	TRBV5-1	TRBJ2-4	ASSWAGIENIQY
.	TRBV4-1	TRBJ1-1	ASSHPRQANTEAF
few	TRBV7-3	TRBJ2-1	ASSLTGGGLLAGGPYNEQF
many	TRBV24-1	TRBJ1-5	ATSVGFSNQPQH
.	TRBV5-5	TRBJ2-5	ASSFPQGIEETQY
many	TRBV11-1	TRBJ2-3	ASSLYPGQAVAGTDTQY
many	TRBV5-5	TRBJ2-6	ASFEGTGANVLT
many	TRBV24-1	TRBJ2-5	ATSDLGGETQY
few	TRBV20-1	TRBJ2-1	SARYPSGGWDEQF
many	TRBV7-2	TRBJ1-6	ASSLAGTRDSPLH
many	TRBV20-1	TRBJ1-2	SATSGQGANYGYT
many	TRBV27	TRBJ2-1	ASSSWQSYNEQF
many	TRBV11-2	TRBJ2-1	ASRVRQGAYEQF
many	TRBV12-5	TRBJ2-5	ASGHGGPETQY
few	TRBV4-1	TRBJ1-5	ASSQIARGEPQH
many	TRBV6-2/TRBV6-3	TRBJ2-7	ASSYVATLSSYEQY
many	TRBV3-1	TRBJ2-1	ASSQVQGLPNEQF
many	TRBV7-3	TRBJ2-1	ASSKLAGGNEQF
.	TRBV12-3/TRBV12-4	TRBJ2-5	ASTMGGWETQY
many	TRBV12-3/TRBV12-4	TRBJ2-5	ASTLRQYRDRGQTQY
.	TRBV5-5	TRBJ2-1	ASTLLPRGLGLANEQF
many	TRBV14	TRBJ1-1	ASRARNMNTEAF
many	TRBV4-2	TRBJ2-1	ASSLLRRGYNEQF
many	TRBV27	TRBJ2-1	ASSLNTIEGPNNEQF
many	TRBV20-1	TRBJ2-2	SARGTGQLNTGELF
few	TRBV3-1	TRBJ2-3	ASSRDRGTILTDTQY
few	TRBV9	TRBJ2-2	ASSVLSDWGPNTGELF
many	TRBV15	TRBJ2-1	ATSRDFRTHAKGRSYNEQF
.	TRBV11-2	TRBJ2-7	ASSLERGTGGRYEQY
many	TRBV3-1	TRBJ2-1	ASSQDSGGEQF